The rows below give T cell receptor beta chains drawn from one sample of a study of CD8 T cells in Susac syndrome. TCRdb used MiXCR to reprocess the immunoSEQ multiplex PCR reads, holding one entry per CDR3 protein. Here the sample spans around 50,000 distinct CDR3 sequences, 85% to 95% being singletons. Sequencing was carried out using CD8+ T cells from PBMCs. The source is a human donor in good health. Each CDR3 is given with its conserved first and last residue. The D gene is left open where the match is weak. Size is omitted from some rows. Given values are once, few, many or a class for expanded clones.

V: TRBV6-2/TRBV6-3; D: .; J: TRBJ2-7; length: 14; size: .; DNA: TGTGCCAGCAGTTCCCTGGACAGCTACTACGAGCAGTACTTC; CDR3: CASSSLDSYYEQYF
V: TRBV6-1; D: .; J: TRBJ2-5; length: 16; size: .; DNA: TGTGCCAGCAGTGAGACCCCGGACGGGGGGCGAGAGACCCAGTACTTC; CDR3: CASSETPDGGRETQYF
V: TRBV7-9; D: .; J: TRBJ2-1; length: 16; size: once; DNA: TGTGCCAGCAGCTCCCGGCTAGGAAGCTCCTACAATGAGCAGTTCTTC; CDR3: CASSSRLGSSYNEQFF
V: TRBV7-6; D: TRBD2; J: TRBJ2-7; length: 15; size: .; DNA: TGTGCCAGCAGCCCCACTAGCGGCACAACCTACGAGCAGTACTTC; CDR3: CASSPTSGTTYEQYF
V: TRBV20-1; D: .; J: TRBJ2-7; length: 13; size: .; DNA: TGCAGTGCTAGAGATGGCCTAACCTACGAGCAGTACTTC; CDR3: CSARDGLTYEQYF
V: TRBV20-1; D: TRBD2; J: TRBJ2-1; length: 15; size: .; DNA: TGCAGTGCTAGAGGCCAGCCCCGGGGGGACAATGAGCAGTTCTTC; CDR3: CSARGQPRGDNEQFF
V: TRBV5-1; D: TRBD1; J: TRBJ2-1; length: 16; size: .; DNA: TGCGCCAGCAGTTCCCAGACAGGGCTTAGGTCCGATGAGCAGTTCTTC; CDR3: CASSSQTGLRSDEQFF
V: TRBV6-5; D: .; J: TRBJ1-3; length: 15; size: .; DNA: TGTGCCAGCAGTGCGGGACATTTCTCTGGAAACACCATATATTTT; CDR3: CASSAGHFSGNTIYF
V: TRBV6-4; D: .; J: TRBJ2-3; length: 14; size: .; DNA: TGTGCCAGCAGTGACTCTTATGAGGCAGATACGCAGTATTTT; CDR3: CASSDSYEADTQYF
V: TRBV20-1; D: .; J: TRBJ1-1; length: 17; size: .; DNA: TGCAGTGCTAGAGATTCTCGAAGTGATGAAGGGGACACTGAAGCTTTCTTT; CDR3: CSARDSRSDEGDTEAFF
V: TRBV7-9; D: TRBD1; J: TRBJ2-7; length: 14; size: .; DNA: TGTGCCAGCAGTCAACGACAGGGGTGGCACGAGCAGTACTTC; CDR3: CASSQRQGWHEQYF
V: TRBV30; D: TRBD2; J: TRBJ2-1; length: 13; size: .; DNA: TGTGCCTGGAGTGCCAGCGGGAGGGGTGAGCAGTTCTTC; CDR3: CAWSASGRGEQFF
V: TRBV12-3/TRBV12-4; D: .; J: TRBJ2-7; length: 14; size: .; DNA: TGTGCCAGCAGTTTAGTGGACGGAACCTACGAGCAGTACTTC; CDR3: CASSLVDGTYEQYF
V: TRBV4-1; D: .; J: TRBJ2-7; length: 16; size: .; DNA: TGCGCCAGCAGCCAAGTGGAAGCGGGCCTCGCCTACGAGCAGTACTTC; CDR3: CASSQVEAGLAYEQYF
V: TRBV20-1; D: .; J: TRBJ2-4; length: 13; size: .; DNA: TGCAGTGCTCCCTTCGGGGTAGAAAACATTCAGTACTTC; CDR3: CSAPFGVENIQYF
V: TRBV5-1; D: .; J: TRBJ2-2; length: 15; size: .; DNA: TGCGCCAGCAGCTTGAGTCAGGGTGGCACCGGGGAGCTGTTTTTT; CDR3: CASSLSQGGTGELFF
V: TRBV12-3/TRBV12-4; D: TRBD2; J: TRBJ2-7; length: 15; size: .; DNA: TGTGCCAGCGGGTTCGCCCCCGGGACTAGCTACGAGCAGTACTTC; CDR3: CASGFAPGTSYEQYF
V: TRBV2; D: TRBD2; J: TRBJ2-1; length: 15; size: .; DNA: TGTGCCAGCAGTGGTATGGGGCTAGCGGGAGATGAGCAGTTCTTC; CDR3: CASSGMGLAGDEQFF
V: TRBV7-9; D: .; J: TRBJ2-2; length: 16; size: .; DNA: TGTGCCAGCATCCGATCGGTCCGGACCAACACCGGGGAGCTGTTTTTT; CDR3: CASIRSVRTNTGELFF
V: TRBV5-1; D: TRBD2; J: TRBJ2-3; length: 17; size: .; DNA: TGCGCCAGCAGCTCGAGGGGGACTAGCGGGGGAACAGATACGCAGTATTTT; CDR3: CASSSRGTSGGTDTQYF
V: TRBV25-1; D: TRBD2; J: TRBJ2-7; length: 11; size: .; DNA: TGTGCCAGCAGCGGGGGGTACGAGCAGTACTTC; CDR3: CASSGGYEQYF
V: TRBV24-1; D: TRBD2; J: TRBJ2-1; length: 15; size: .; DNA: TGTGCCACCAATTACGCGGCGGGAGTTCTGAATGAGCAGTTCTTC; CDR3: CATNYAAGVLNEQFF
V: TRBV18; D: .; J: TRBJ1-2; length: 12; size: .; DNA: TGTGCCAGCTCACCAATTGGCGGGGGCTACACCTTC; CDR3: CASSPIGGGYTF
V: TRBV27; D: .; J: TRBJ1-2; length: 13; size: .; DNA: TGTGCCAGCCGCTCTTTGGTCCGCTATGGCTACACCTTC; CDR3: CASRSLVRYGYTF
V: TRBV29-1; D: .; J: TRBJ1-1; length: 14; size: .; DNA: TGCAGCGTGGCGGACGGACAAATGAACACTGAAGCTTTCTTT; CDR3: CSVADGQMNTEAFF
V: TRBV5-6; D: .; J: TRBJ2-7; length: 14; size: .; DNA: TGTGCCAGCAGCTGGGGAACAGGGAAAAACGAGCAGTACTTC; CDR3: CASSWGTGKNEQYF
V: TRBV5-5; D: .; J: TRBJ2-1; length: 15; size: .; DNA: TGTGCCAGCAGCTGGGGACTCGCGGCGACTAATGAGCAGTTCTTC; CDR3: CASSWGLAATNEQFF
V: TRBV27; D: .; J: TRBJ2-7; length: 10; size: .; DNA: TGTGCCAGCGGGCGGTACGAGCAGTACTTC; CDR3: CASGRYEQYF
V: TRBV19; D: .; J: TRBJ1-4; length: 13; size: .; DNA: TGTGCCACCCATGCCGGAGCTAATGAAAAACTGTTTTTT; CDR3: CATHAGANEKLFF
V: TRBV10-3; D: .; J: TRBJ2-1; length: 14; size: .; DNA: TGTGCCATCAGTGAGGCCATCACGTTGAATGAGCAGTTCTTC; CDR3: CAISEAITLNEQFF
V: TRBV7-9; D: TRBD2; J: TRBJ2-7; length: 15; size: .; DNA: TGTGCCAGCCGGAGTCCGGGAGGGGTGTCCTACGAGCAGTACTTC; CDR3: CASRSPGGVSYEQYF
V: TRBV13; D: .; J: TRBJ2-7; length: 12; size: .; DNA: TGTGCCAGCGGCTTCTCGGGGTACGAGCAGTACTTC; CDR3: CASGFSGYEQYF
V: TRBV5-6; D: TRBD2; J: TRBJ2-3; length: 15; size: .; DNA: TGTGCCAGCAGCTTCTCGACTAGCGGGAGGCCTGCGCAGTATTTT; CDR3: CASSFSTSGRPAQYF
V: TRBV30; D: TRBD2; J: TRBJ2-7; length: 12; size: once; DNA: TGTGCCTGGGGGACTAGCGGGAGCGAGCAGTACTTC; CDR3: CAWGTSGSEQYF
V: TRBV20-1; D: TRBD2; J: TRBJ2-7; length: 19; size: .; DNA: TGCAGTGCTAGAGATAGGACTAGCGGGGAATTTTGGGCGACGACCGAGCAGTACTTC; CDR3: CSARDRTSGEFWATTEQYF
V: TRBV19; D: .; J: TRBJ1-1; length: 16; size: .; DNA: TGTGCCAGTAGTATAAAAGGCATCCTAGGGAACACTGAAGCTTTCTTT; CDR3: CASSIKGILGNTEAFF
V: TRBV5-1; D: .; J: TRBJ1-5; length: 14; size: .; DNA: TGCGCCAGCAGCCCTAGGGGGGGTCTTCAGCCCCAGCATTTT; CDR3: CASSPRGGLQPQHF
V: TRBV20-1; D: .; J: TRBJ2-2; length: 15; size: .; DNA: TGCAGTGCTAGGGATTTGGCCCAGGTCACCGGGGAGCTGTTTTTT; CDR3: CSARDLAQVTGELFF
V: TRBV19; D: .; J: TRBJ1-1; length: 14; size: .; DNA: TGTGCCAGTAGTATAGCGGGGGGCGAAACTGAAGCTTTCTTT; CDR3: CASSIAGGETEAFF
V: TRBV2; D: .; J: TRBJ2-5; length: 14; size: .; DNA: TGTGCCAGCAGTGAGCGGCGGGTCGAGGAGACCCAGTACTTC; CDR3: CASSERRVEETQYF
V: TRBV6-5; D: .; J: TRBJ1-2; length: 13; size: .; DNA: TGTGCCAGCAGTTACTCCAGGCTCTATGGCTACACCTTC; CDR3: CASSYSRLYGYTF
V: TRBV19; D: TRBD2; J: TRBJ2-7; length: 15; size: .; DNA: TGTGCCAGTAGTATTTGGCTAGCGGGAGGGAACGAGCAGTACTTC; CDR3: CASSIWLAGGNEQYF
V: TRBV27; D: .; J: TRBJ2-1; length: 12; size: .; DNA: TGTGCCGTGACCATTTCCTACAATGAGCAGTTCTTC; CDR3: CAVTISYNEQFF
V: TRBV11-2; D: TRBD1; J: TRBJ2-1; length: 14; size: .; DNA: TGTGCCAGCACCGAATCCAGGGGGTACAATGAGCAGTTCTTC; CDR3: CASTESRGYNEQFF
V: TRBV9; D: .; J: TRBJ2-2; length: 16; size: .; DNA: TGTGCCAGCAGCGTATCCCTTACTGCGAACACCGGGGAGCTGTTTTTT; CDR3: CASSVSLTANTGELFF
V: TRBV12-3/TRBV12-4; D: .; J: TRBJ1-5; length: 15; size: .; DNA: TGTGCCAGCAGCCATCAGGCAGGGATGAGTCAGCCCCAGCATTTT; CDR3: CASSHQAGMSQPQHF
V: TRBV25-1; D: .; J: TRBJ1-2; length: 13; size: .; DNA: TGTGCCAGCAACTCGGGGTCCAGCTATGGCTACACCTTC; CDR3: CASNSGSSYGYTF
V: TRBV19; D: TRBD1; J: TRBJ1-1; length: 16; size: .; DNA: TGTGCCAGTAGTTTAAACAGGGGGCTGCTCGATGTGTCAGCTTTCTTT; CDR3: CASSLNRGLLDVSAFF